The clone carrying this T cell receptor beta chain was detected a few times. One entry per CDR3 protein results from TCRdb running MiXCR on the RT-PCR reads. This sample carries over 650,000 distinct CDR3 sequences, approximately 17% of them seen once, and the ten largest clones take roughly 10%. The data were taken from a study of response to subunit inactivated influenza vaccine. V gave up 3 bases and J gave up 1 base; unmatched junction bases: 4. The CDR3 has 15 residues. Germline CDR1 MGHDK, CDR2 SYGVNS. This TCR derives from a man aged 45-65 years who received an inactivated influenza vaccine. The material was PBMCs from blood, obtained roughly 5 days after vaccination. V and J are TRBV25-1 and TRBJ2-3; TRBD2 matches at 7 bases. CDR3 coding DNA: TGTGCCAGCAGTGATCAGGGAGGGCGCACAGATACGCAGTATTTT. Residues: CASSDQGGRTDTQYF.